These T cell receptor beta chains were read from a single sample in a study of shared clonotypes between healthy human individuals. Profiled with immunoSEQ multiplex PCR; TCRdb holds only in-frame clones, not every one. The sample has about 470,000 clones; roughly 77% are singletons. The source material was PBMCs. Receptor source: a woman between 40 and 50 years old in good health. Some clones in this sample may be carry-over from other donors' samples. The CDR3 runs from the conserved cysteine through the conserved F or W. D genes are given only for firm matches. Size is stated for part of the rows, as once, few or many counts, or as a class when the clone is expanded.

V gene	clone size	J gene	D gene	CDR3 length	CDR3 protein	CDR3 DNA
TRBV20-1	.	TRBJ2-1	.	10	CSSSYNEQFF	TGCAGCAGCTCCTACAATGAGCAGTTCTTC
TRBV7-6	.	TRBJ2-7	.	13	CASSLVQRYEQYF	TGTGCCAGCAGCTTAGTTCAGAGATACGAGCAGTACTTC
TRBV19	.	TRBJ2-1	TRBD2	15	CASSIFGRGEREQFF	TGTGCCAGTAGTATATTCGGTCGGGGGGAGAGGGAGCAGTTCTTC
TRBV27	few	TRBJ2-5	.	11	CASSLVETQYF	TGTGCCAGCAGTTTGGTAGAGACCCAGTACTTC
TRBV28	few	TRBJ2-3	TRBD1	17	CASSPFGTGSGTDTQYF	TGTGCCAGCAGCCCCTTCGGGACAGGGAGTGGCACAGATACGCAGTATTTT
TRBV28	.	TRBJ2-5	TRBD2	16	CASSLWGRVIQETQYF	TGTGCCAGCAGTTTGTGGGGGAGGGTGATACAAGAGACCCAGTACTTC
TRBV7-8	.	TRBJ1-1	.	15	CASSFGSARNTEAFF	TGTGCCAGCAGCTTCGGGTCCGCCAGGAACACTGAAGCTTTCTTT
TRBV5-4	.	TRBJ2-7	.	15	CASSPAGTLTYEQYF	TGTGCCAGCAGCCCCGCCGGGACACTAACCTACGAGCAGTACTTC
TRBV9	few	TRBJ1-2	.	15	CASSVGNGSNYGYTF	TGTGCCAGCAGCGTAGGGAATGGGTCTAACTATGGCTACACCTTC
TRBV7-3	.	TRBJ2-3	TRBD2	15	CASSLNPGGTDTQYF	TGTGCCAGCAGCTTAAATCCGGGAGGGACAGATACGCAGTATTTT
TRBV2	.	TRBJ1-1	.	14	CASSEEGMNTEAFF	TGTGCCAGCAGTGAAGAAGGAATGAACACTGAAGCTTTCTTT
TRBV19	.	TRBJ2-3	.	13	CASSPRGTDTQYF	TGTGCCAGTAGTCCCAGGGGCACAGATACGCAGTATTTT
TRBV5-1	once	TRBJ2-7	.	16	CASSFLRGDNLYEQYF	TGCGCCAGCAGCTTTTTAAGAGGGGATAATCTCTACGAGCAGTACTTC
TRBV12-5	.	TRBJ1-1	TRBD1	16	CASGFDSGTANTEAFF	TGTGCTAGTGGTTTTGATTCCGGGACAGCGAACACTGAAGCTTTCTTT
TRBV5-4	.	TRBJ1-5	.	16	CASSQGPGYGNQPQHF	TGTGCCAGCAGCCAGGGCCCCGGGTATGGCAATCAGCCCCAGCATTTT
TRBV25-1	.	TRBJ2-1	.	15	CASSRGQSDANEQFF	TGTGCCAGCAGTAGAGGACAGTCGGACGCCAATGAGCAGTTCTTC
TRBV28	.	TRBJ1-5	TRBD1	14	CASGIDREVQPQHF	TGTGCCAGCGGTATAGACAGGGAGGTTCAGCCCCAGCATTTT
TRBV28	.	TRBJ1-4	.	14	CASSLFREGEKLFF	TGTGCCAGCAGTTTATTCAGGGAGGGTGAAAAACTGTTTTTT
TRBV7-2	.	TRBJ2-5	.	13	CASSLAAQETQYF	TGTGCCAGCAGCTTAGCGGCCCAAGAGACCCAGTACTTC
TRBV19	.	TRBJ1-3	.	12	CASSPRRNTIYF	TGTGCCAGTAGTCCCCGTCGAAACACCATATATTTT
TRBV28	.	TRBJ2-1	TRBD2	15	CASSVTSGNYNEQFF	TGTGCCAGCAGTGTCACTAGCGGGAACTACAATGAGCAGTTCTTC
TRBV14	.	TRBJ2-3	.	12	CASSRDTDTQYF	TGTGCCAGCAGTCGGGACACAGATACGCAGTATTTT
TRBV7-2	.	TRBJ2-1	.	15	CASSLVPRTYGEQFF	TGTGCCAGCAGCTTAGTGCCCAGGACTTACGGTGAGCAGTTCTTC
TRBV7-9	.	TRBJ2-7	TRBD1	15	CASSPRTGPTYEQYF	TGTGCCAGCAGCCCCCGGACAGGACCCACCTACGAGCAGTACTTC
TRBV28	.	TRBJ2-6	.	14	CASVRNSGANVLTF	TGTGCCAGCGTACGGAACTCTGGGGCCAACGTCCTGACTTTC
TRBV11-3	.	TRBJ2-1	.	13	CASSLALDNEQFF	TGTGCCAGCAGCTTAGCCCTCGACAATGAGCAGTTCTTC
TRBV19	once	TRBJ2-5	.	15	CASSILAGPQETQYF	TGTGCCAGTAGTATCCTGGCGGGACCTCAAGAGACCCAGTACTTC
TRBV29-1	.	TRBJ1-1	TRBD1	14	CSVQPGTGNTEAFF	TGCAGCGTGCAACCCGGGACAGGGAACACTGAAGCTTTCTTT
TRBV6-1	.	TRBJ1-1	.	15	CASRKKGGAGTEAFF	TGTGCCAGCAGAAAGAAGGGGGGCGCGGGCACTGAAGCTTTCTTT
TRBV29-1	once	TRBJ2-7	TRBD2	11	CSVGAGDEQYF	TGCAGCGTTGGGGCGGGGGACGAGCAGTACTTC
TRBV4-2	.	TRBJ2-1	TRBD2	18	CASSQDLATSGSYNEQFF	TGTGCCAGCAGCCAAGATCTCGCCACTAGCGGGTCCTACAATGAGCAGTTCTTC
TRBV19	.	TRBJ1-2	TRBD1	17	CASSPLSGDRGVRGYTF	TGTGCCAGTAGCCCCCTAAGTGGGGACAGGGGAGTCCGGGGCTACACCTTC
TRBV7-9	.	TRBJ1-5	.	13	CASSLEEGAPQHF	TGTGCCAGCAGCTTAGAAGAAGGGGCGCCCCAGCATTTT
TRBV28	.	TRBJ1-5	.	16	CASSLGMGQPLQPQHF	TGTGCCAGCAGTTTAGGAATGGGACAACCCCTTCAGCCCCAGCATTTT
TRBV5-1	.	TRBJ2-7	TRBD2	14	CASSFVLAGGEQYF	TGCGCCAGCAGCTTTGTATTAGCGGGAGGCGAGCAGTACTTC
TRBV7-3	.	TRBJ2-7	.	13	CASSLYEGVEQYF	TGTGCCAGCAGCCTCTACGAGGGGGTCGAGCAGTACTTC